This T cell receptor beta chain originates from a study of blood T cell repertoires in COVID-19. V shed 7 bases and J 6 bases; nucleotides not matched to a gene: 8. The CDR3 extends over 14 amino acids. Germline V lookup: CDR1 SNHLY, CDR2 FYNNEI. The assay was immunoSEQ multiplex PCR, and TCRdb's table has in-frame clones only and misses some. Altogether some 200,000 clones are present, approximately 90% being singletons, with the ten largest covering 2% to 2.5%. The gene calls are TRBV2 and TRBJ2-7, with TRBD1 matching over 11 bases. The specimen sequenced was PBMCs or T cells enriched from blood (not recorded which). This clonotype originated in a woman aged 25 to 39 who had recovered from COVID-19. CDR3: CASTGRDRGSEQYF. CDR3 in DNA: TGTGCCAGCACCGGGAGGGACAGGGGGTCCGAGCAGTACTTC.